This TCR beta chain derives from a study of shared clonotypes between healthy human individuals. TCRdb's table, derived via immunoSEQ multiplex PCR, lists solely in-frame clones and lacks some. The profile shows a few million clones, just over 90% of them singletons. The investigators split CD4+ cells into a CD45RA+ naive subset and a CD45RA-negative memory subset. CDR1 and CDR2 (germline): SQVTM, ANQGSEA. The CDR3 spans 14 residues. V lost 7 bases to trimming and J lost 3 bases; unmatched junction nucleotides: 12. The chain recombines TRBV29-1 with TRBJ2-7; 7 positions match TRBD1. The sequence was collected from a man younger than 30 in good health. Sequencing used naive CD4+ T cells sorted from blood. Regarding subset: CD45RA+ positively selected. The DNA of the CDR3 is TGCAGCGCAAACCCAACGGGACAGAACTACGAGCAGTACTTC. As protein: CSANPTGQNYEQYF.